These 14 T cell receptor beta chains were all obtained from the same sample, sequenced in a study of human T cells and chemical hapten exposure. As for time point: patch test 1, 2 weeks after DPC sensitization. The treatment here: therapeutic diphenylcyclopropenone sensitization with weekly scalp DPC. A single record per CDR3 protein comes from TCRdb applying MiXCR to the RACE reads. The top ten clones hold approximately 1.4% of a sample with about 120,000 distinct CDR3 sequences, 9% to 13% of them seen once. This sample comprised whole blood, obtained in connection with sensitization to the hapten diphenylcyclopropenone (DPC). The source of these receptors is a woman in her forties or fifties with alopecia areata. Some clones in this sample may be carry-over from other donors' samples.

The chain's CDR3 is CASSLVYRGAGDTQYF. As DNA, the CDR3 is TGTGCCAGCAGCTTAGTATACAGGGGCGCAGGAGATACGCAGTATTTT. The chain recombines TRBV7-2 with TRBJ2-3, with 7 bases identical to TRBD1. Germline V gene sequence: CDR1 SGHTA, CDR2 FQGNSA. The CDR3 is 16 amino acids. V lost 1 base and J lost 5; bases outside the gene matches: 9.

There are many counts of this clonotype. The chain employs TRBV20-1 and TRBJ2-7; D is ambiguous. This CDR3 has 12 residues. Trimming took 1 base from V and 6 from J, leaving 10 bases between them. Germline-derived CDR1 and CDR2 are DFQATT and SNEGSKA (reference sequence). In nucleotides, the CDR3 is TGCAGTGCTAGAGTAGGGCTTTTCGAGCAGTACTTC. Translated: CSARVGLFEQYF.

This clonotype came up a few times. V and J are TRBV20-1 and TRBJ2-1, with 11 bases matching TRBD2. Germline trimming cut 6 bases from V and 0 bases from J; bases unmatched to any gene: 7. This CDR3 has 16 residues. Germline loops: CDR1 DFQATT, CDR2 SNEGSKA (reference sequence). The CDR3 nucleotides are TGCAGTGCACGTAGCGGGAGGGCTAGCTCCTACAATGAGCAGTTCTTC. Its protein product is CSARSGRASSYNEQFF.

The chain uses TRBV20-1 and TRBJ1-3, with TRBD1 matching 8 bases. Trimming cost V 6 bases and J 7 bases; bases outside gene matches: 5. Germline CDR1 DFQATT, CDR2 SNEGSKA (reference sequence). The CDR3 consists of 12 residues. The CDR3 sequence: CSAPDRVNTIYF. The CDR3 bases are TGCAGTGCCCCGGACAGGGTGAACACCATATATTTT.

The chain couples TRBV7-2 to TRBJ1-1; 8 bases agree with TRBD1. Germline V CDR1 and CDR2: SGHTA, FQGNSA. CDR3 length equals 15 residues. The J segment lost 5 bases and the V segment lost 5 bases, leaving 10 bases of the junction unmatched. Written as DNA, the CDR3 is TGTGCCAGCAGCCCACAGGGGGTAGTAGAGACTGAAGCTTTCTTT. Translation: CASSPQGVVETEAFF.

The chain is built from TRBV2 and TRBJ1-1; no clear D. The CDR3 extends over 11 amino acids. V dropped 7 bases and J dropped 8 bases, with 11 bases sitting between them. Germline CDR1 and CDR2: SNHLY and FYNNEI. In DNA, the CDR3 is TGTGCCAGCACTAGGACGGTAGAAGCTTTCTTT. The encoded protein is CASTRTVEAFF.

This clonotype was detected only a few times. Its ends do not fully match the called genes, so a read error is possible. The rearrangement links TRBV7-7 to TRBJ2-1; D is tentatively TRBD1 or TRBD2 (5 bases each). Germline V gene lookup returns CDR1 SSHAT and CDR2 FNYEAQ (reference sequence). The CDR3 runs 15 residues. CDR3 protein: CASSPVEGSHNEQFF. DNA for the CDR3: TGTGCTAGCAGCCCCGTCGAGGGGTCTCACAATGAGCAGTTCTTC.

A few counts support this clonotype. This chain joins TRBV28 and TRBJ1-1; the D gene is possibly TRBD1 (5 bases). The V end was cut by 4 bases, the J end by 5 bases, with 14 bases between. The CDR3 covers 14 residues. CDR1 and CDR2 (germline): MDHEN, SYDVKM. The CDR3 DNA reads as TGTGCCAGCAGTTCGGGAGGGGCCAAGACTGAAGCTTTCTTT. Protein: CASSSGGAKTEAFF.

J is TRBJ2-3 and V is TRBV7-9; D is possibly TRBD1 (6 bases). Trimming removed 3 bases from V and 2 bases from J, with 12 bases in between. CDR1 SEHNR and CDR2 FQNEAQ come from the germline V gene (reference sequence). This CDR3 comprises 15 residues. The CDR3 coding sequence is TGTGCCAGCAGCTTTACAGGGCGAAACACAGATACGCAGTATTTT. Translating gives CASSFTGRNTDTQYF.

This clonotype was observed a handful of times. V gene TRBV6-2 or TRBV6-3 combines with J gene TRBJ1-1, with a weak D call TRBD1 (5 bases). V lost 7 bases and J lost 1, with 10 bases in between. The CDR3 loop spans 13 amino acids. From germline, CDR1 is MNHEY and CDR2 SVGEGT. CDR3 bases: TGTGCCAGCATTGGGGGGTGGAACACTGAAGCTTTCTTT. Its protein is CASIGGWNTEAFF.

In its sample, this clonotype was seen a few times. J is TRBJ2-2 and V is TRBV5-1; 8 positions match TRBD1. The V and J ends lost 0 bases and 5 bases, in that order; junction bases with no gene match: 6. Germline loops: CDR1 SGHRS, CDR2 YFSETQ. The CDR3 contains 16 residues. CDR3 in DNA: TGCGCCAGCAGCTTGGGACAGGGGATAGAAACCGGGGAGCTGTTTTTT. It specifies CASSLGQGIETGELFF.

This clonotype has a count of ten or more. The chain carries TRBV7-2 and TRBJ1-5, with unresolved D. The V end was cut by 4 bases, the J end by 4 bases, with 11 bases between. Germline V gives CDR1 SGHTA, CDR2 FQGNSA. This CDR3 has 14 amino acids. The CDR3 DNA reads as TGTGCCAGCAGCTCCCAACCGGGAAATCAGCCCCAGCATTTT. Translating it yields CASSSQPGNQPQHF. The full variable domain, rest sourced from reference TRBV7-2 and TRBJ1-5, is GAGVSQSPSNKVTEKGKDVELRCDPISGHTALYWYRQSLGQGLEFLIYFQGNSAPDKSGLPSDRFSAERTGGSVSTLTIQRTQQEDSAVYLCASSSQPGNQPQHFGDGTRLSIL.

The V gene is TRBV27, the J gene TRBJ1-1; D is perhaps TRBD1 (6 bases). The germline V and J ends were trimmed by 6 bases and 7 bases, with 21 bases remaining between them. CDR1 and CDR2 (germline): MNHEY, SMNVEV (reference sequence). The CDR3 sequence is 15 residues long. CDR3 sequence (DNA): TGTGCCAGCAGCCGCAACTACGGGGACACCCTTGAAGCTTTCTTT. It encodes CASSRNYGDTLEAFF.

This clonotype showed up many times. The chain uses TRBV7-6 and TRBJ1-6; TRBD1 is a possible D gene (6 bases). Trimming removed 5 bases at V and 11 bases at J, with 13 bases between. The CDR3 runs to 13 residues. Per the germline V gene, CDR1 is SGHVS and CDR2 is FNYEAQ. DNA of the CDR3: TGTGCCAGCAGCCGGGACACCGGGCCACCCCTCCACTTT. Translation: CASSRDTGPPLHF.